The clone carrying this T cell receptor (gamma chain) was seen more than once but under ten times. The antigen is unknown. The protein that TCRdb holds for this DNA derives from a much larger clone and differs from the translated DNA at residue 13, which likely indicates a read error; the protein shown here is translated from the DNA. This specimen comes from a study of γδ T cells in repeated Plasmodium falciparum infection. The overall study: Donors were malaria-exposed Malian children or age- and gender-matched Australian children. Malian gammadelta TCRs were studied during no-transmission periods and across acute malaria episodes.

Overall study findings and caveats: Vgamma9/Vdelta2+ repertoires stayed stably polyclonal over time and infection.

Germline V gives CDR1 GITISATS, CDR2 ISYDGTV (reference sequence). The CDR3 is 17 residues long. TCRdb reanalysed the multiplex PCR reads via CATT. In the table there are about 5,000 gamma-chain clones, 3% to 3.5% of which are singletons. Vgamma9/Vdelta2+ and Vdelta2-negative gammadelta T cells were flow-sorted from PBMC for bulk sequencing. This TCR came from a pool of human donors (malaria-infected and uninfected, not separated). Sample: gamma-delta T cells from blood. The V and J genes are TRGV9 and TRGJP. Germline matching of the DNA provided the J gene here, since TCRdb leaves it blank. CDR3 sequence reads: CALWEPLQELGKRIKVF. The DNA for the CDR3 is TGTGCCTTGTGGGAGCCTTTGCAAGAGTTGGGCAAAAGAATCAAGGTATTT.